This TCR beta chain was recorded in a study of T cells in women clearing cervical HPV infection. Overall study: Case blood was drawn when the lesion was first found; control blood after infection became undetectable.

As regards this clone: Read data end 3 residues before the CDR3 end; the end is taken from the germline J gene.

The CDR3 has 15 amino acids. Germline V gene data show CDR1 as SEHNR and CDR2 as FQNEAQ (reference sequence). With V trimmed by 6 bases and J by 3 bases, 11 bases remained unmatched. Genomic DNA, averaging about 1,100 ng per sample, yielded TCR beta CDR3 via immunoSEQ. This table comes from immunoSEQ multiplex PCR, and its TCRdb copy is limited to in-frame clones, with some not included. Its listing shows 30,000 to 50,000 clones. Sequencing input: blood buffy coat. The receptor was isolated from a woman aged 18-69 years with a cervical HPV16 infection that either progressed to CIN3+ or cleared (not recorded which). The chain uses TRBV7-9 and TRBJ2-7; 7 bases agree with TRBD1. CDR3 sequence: CASSRRPGTVYEQYF. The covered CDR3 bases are TGTGCCAGCAGTCGTAGACCCGGGACAGTCTACGAG.